These T cell receptor beta chains were read from a single sample in a study of T cell clonotyping in hematopoietic cell transplantation. The data were produced by immunoSEQ multiplex PCR, yet TCRdb's version contains in-frame clones alone and is incomplete. The sample consists of approximately 15,000 clones, more than 75% of them appearing once. Here the sequenced sample was PBMCs, taken 100 days after allogeneic stem cell transplant. The receptor source for this set is a male patient aged 60-69 years who had an allogeneic stem cell transplant from a related donor, so the T cells may come from the graft donor. Some clones in this sample may be carry-over from other donors' samples. Each CDR3 is given with its conserved first and last residue. The order of the fields is V gene, clone size, J gene, D gene, CDR3 DNA, CDR3 protein. The D gene is left open where the match is weak. Where a row states a size, it is once, few, many or the class of an expanded clone; other rows omit it.

>TRBV4-2|once|TRBJ1-3|NA
TGTGCCAGCAGCCAAGGCCCAGGGACTGGAAACACCATATATTTT
CASSQGPGTGNTIYF
>TRBV28|NA|TRBJ1-1|TRBD1
TGTGCCAGTGACAGGGGCGGGAGTCGGGGTGAAGCTTTCTTT
CASDRGGSRGEAFF
>TRBV12-5|NA|TRBJ2-5|TRBD1
TGTGCTAGTGGTGAGGACAGGGGGCAAGAGACCCAGTACTTC
CASGEDRGQETQYF
>TRBV10-1|few|TRBJ2-2|TRBD2
TGCGCCAGCAGTGAGTCGGTAGCGGGGTACACCGGGGAGCTGTTTTTT
CASSESVAGYTGELFF
>TRBV7-2|few|TRBJ2-7|NA
TGTGCCAGCAGCCTCCAGGGACAAGCTTACGAGCAGTACTTC
CASSLQGQAYEQYF
>TRBV28|NA|TRBJ1-2|NA
TGTGCCAGCAGTTCTCCCCCCGGGGCTGCGGCTAACTATGGCTACACCTTC
CASSSPPGAAANYGYTF
>TRBV28|NA|TRBJ2-7|NA
TGTGCCAGCAGTCTCCCTTCGACGGCTTACCACTTC
CASSLPSTAYHF
>TRBV14|NA|TRBJ2-7|NA
TGTGCCAGCAGCCAAGAGTCAGGCCGCTCCTACGAGCAGTACTTC
CASSQESGRSYEQYF
>TRBV19|NA|TRBJ2-1|NA
TGTGCCAGTAGTATAGTGGGGGGCCCCGGAGGTGAGCAGTTCTTC
CASSIVGGPGGEQFF
>TRBV6-1|NA|TRBJ1-2|NA
TGTGCCAGCAGTGAAGGGACCCACGGCTACACCTTC
CASSEGTHGYTF
>TRBV9|NA|TRBJ1-5|NA
TGTGCCAGCAGCGACGGGACGGATAATCAGCCCCAGCATTTT
CASSDGTDNQPQHF
>TRBV19|NA|TRBJ1-5|NA
TGTGCCAGTAGTCCAGGAGGGTATAGCAATCAGCCCCAGCATTTT
CASSPGGYSNQPQHF
>TRBV9|NA|TRBJ2-1|NA
TGTGCCAGCAGCGTAGGAGCCCTCTACAATGAGCAGTTCTTC
CASSVGALYNEQFF